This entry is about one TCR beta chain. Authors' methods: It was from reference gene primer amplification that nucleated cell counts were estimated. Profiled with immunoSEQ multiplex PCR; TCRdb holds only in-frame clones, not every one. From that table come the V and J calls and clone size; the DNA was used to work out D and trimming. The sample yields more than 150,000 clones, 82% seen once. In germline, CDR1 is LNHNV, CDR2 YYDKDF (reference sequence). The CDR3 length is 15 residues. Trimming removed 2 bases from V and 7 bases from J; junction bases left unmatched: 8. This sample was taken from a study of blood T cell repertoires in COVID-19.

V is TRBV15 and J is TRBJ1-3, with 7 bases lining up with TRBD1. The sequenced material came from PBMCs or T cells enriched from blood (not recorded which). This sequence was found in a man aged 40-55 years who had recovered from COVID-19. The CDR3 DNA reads TGTGCCACCAGCAGACCTACAGGGGAACGGAACACCATATATTTT. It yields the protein CATSRPTGERNTIYF.